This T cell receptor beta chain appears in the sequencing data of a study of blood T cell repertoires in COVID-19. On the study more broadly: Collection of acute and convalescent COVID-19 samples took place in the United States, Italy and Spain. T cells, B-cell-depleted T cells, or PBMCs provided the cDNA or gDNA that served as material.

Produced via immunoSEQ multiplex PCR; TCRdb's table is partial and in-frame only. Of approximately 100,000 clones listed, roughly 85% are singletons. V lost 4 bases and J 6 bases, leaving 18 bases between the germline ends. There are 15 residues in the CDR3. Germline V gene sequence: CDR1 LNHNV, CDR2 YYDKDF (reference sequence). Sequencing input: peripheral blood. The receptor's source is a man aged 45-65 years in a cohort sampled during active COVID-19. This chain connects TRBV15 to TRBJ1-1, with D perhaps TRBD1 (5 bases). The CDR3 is CATSNGGGGLPEAFF. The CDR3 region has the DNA TGTGCCACCAGCAACGGGGGGGGTGGATTACCTGAAGCTTTCTTT.